Each of the 14 T cell receptor beta chains below was sequenced from the same sample in a study of blood T cell repertoires in COVID-19. Clones were read by immunoSEQ multiplex PCR, and TCRdb kept only the in-frame ones, dropping some. This sample has over 600,000 clones, with 70% to 90% found just once. Source material: peripheral blood. These receptor sequences come from a woman younger than 30 with acute or convalescent COVID-19.

The chain links TRBV27 to TRBJ1-1; no firm D call. This CDR3 is built from 13 residues. The V end was cut by 6 bases, the J end by 1 base, with 9 bases between. The germline CDR1 and CDR2 sequences are MNHEY and SMNVEV (reference sequence). The CDR3 nucleotides are TGTGCCAGCAGCCTACAGCCGAACACTGAAGCTTTCTTT. This codes for CASSLQPNTEAFF.

This chain links TRBV10-3 with TRBJ1-1; perhaps TRBD1 as D (5 bases). The CDR3 covers 15 residues. The V end was cut by 6 bases, the J end by 4 bases, with 18 bases between. Germline V CDR1 and CDR2: ENHRY, SYGVKD. The CDR3 DNA follows: TGTGCCATCAGGGAAGTGGAGGGGACGGGCACTGAAGCTTTCTTT. It yields the protein CAIREVEGTGTEAFF.

This chain joins TRBV29-1 and TRBJ1-1; 9 positions match TRBD1. Germline trimming cut 5 bases from V and 0 bases from J; bases unmatched to any gene: 10. The CDR3 is 16 residues long. Looked up from germline, CDR1 is SQVTM and CDR2 is ANQGSEA. CDR3 in amino acids: CSVIGTGLPMNTEAFF. DNA for the CDR3: TGCAGCGTTATAGGGACAGGGCTCCCCATGAACACTGAAGCTTTCTTT.

The chain employs TRBV6-6 and TRBJ1-1; 7 bases fit TRBD1. The CDR3 has 13 residues. CDR1 MNHNY and CDR2 SVGAGI come from the germline V gene (reference sequence). Trimming took 6 bases from V and 4 from J; bases not matched to a gene: 5. The CDR3: CASRDQGGTEAFF. CDR3 nucleotides: TGTGCCAGCAGGGATCAGGGGGGCACTGAAGCTTTCTTT.

The chain uses TRBV7-9 and TRBJ1-2; tentatively, D is TRBD1 (5 bases). V was trimmed by 5 bases and J by 1 base, leaving 17 bases between them. This CDR3 is 16 amino acids long. Germline V lookup: CDR1 SEHNR, CDR2 FQNEAQ (reference sequence). CDR3 sequence: CASSPPWAGNNYGYTF. DNA for the CDR3: TGTGCCAGCAGCCCCCCCTGGGCAGGGAATAACTATGGCTACACCTTC.

This sequence joins TRBV5-1 and TRBJ1-6; maybe TRBD1 (5 bases). Trimming pared 3 bases from V and 9 bases from J, leaving 13 bases between. CDR3 length: 14 amino acids. Germline V CDR1 and CDR2: SGHRS, YFSETQ. This CDR3 reads CASSSGGGGSPLHF. The CDR3 nucleotides are TGCGCCAGCAGCTCCGGCGGGGGTGGTTCACCCCTCCACTTT. Together with reference TRBV5-1 and TRBJ1-6, the CDR3 gives the full variable domain: KAGVTQTPRYLIKTRGQQVTLSCSPISGHRSVSWYQQTPGQGLQFLFEYFSETQRNKGNFPGRFSGRQFSNSRSEMNVSTLELGDSALYLCASSSGGGGSPLHFGNGTRLTVT.

The chain links TRBV5-1 to TRBJ1-1, with unresolved D. Germline CDR1 and CDR2: SGHRS and YFSETQ. This CDR3 region has 14 residues. Trimming cost V 2 bases and J 2 bases, with 10 bases left between them. This CDR3 is CASSFLASNTEAFF. The DNA for the CDR3 is TGCGCCAGCAGCTTTCTAGCTTCTAACACTGAAGCTTTCTTT.

The chain recombines TRBV4-2 with TRBJ2-3; TRBD2 aligns across 7 bases. The germline CDR1 and CDR2 sequences are LGHNA and YNFKEQ. V lost 4 bases to trimming and J lost 2 bases; unmatched junction nucleotides: 9. This CDR3 contains 16 residues. This chain's CDR3 is CASSPVSGANTDTQYF. In DNA, the CDR3 is TGTGCCAGCAGCCCCGTCAGCGGGGCTAACACAGATACGCAGTATTTT.

The chain joins TRBV5-1 to TRBJ1-4; the D gene is possibly TRBD1 (6 bases). Between the trimmed V and J ends, which lost 4 bases and 4 bases, there was a span of 20 bases. The CDR3 is 17 residues long. Germline assignment: CDR1 SGHRS and CDR2 YFSETQ. DNA of the CDR3: TGCGCCAGCAGCACGGCTCCCACAGGGCAGGGTAATGAAAAACTGTTTTTT. Translating it yields CASSTAPTGQGNEKLFF. Drawing the rest from reference TRBV5-1 and TRBJ1-4, the complete variable domain is KAGVTQTPRYLIKTRGQQVTLSCSPISGHRSVSWYQQTPGQGLQFLFEYFSETQRNKGNFPGRFSGRQFSNSRSEMNVSTLELGDSALYLCASSTAPTGQGNEKLFFGSGTQLSVL.

This sequence joins TRBV5-8 and TRBJ1-6; a possible D gene is TRBD1 (5 bases). Germline V lookup: CDR1 SGHTS, CDR2 YDEGEE. This CDR3 region has 14 residues. V was shortened by 4 bases and J by 7 bases, with 12 bases between the two germline ends. The CDR3 sequence is CASSPGYGNSPLHF. CDR3 DNA: TGTGCCAGCAGCCCAGGGTACGGGAATTCACCCCTCCACTTT. The full variable domain, with the rest looked up from reference TRBV5-8 and TRBJ1-6, is EAGVTQSPTHLIKTRGQQATLRCSPISGHTSVYWYQQALGLGLQFLLWYDEGEERNRGNFPPRFSGRQFPNYSSELNVNALELEDSALYLCASSPGYGNSPLHFGNGTRLTVT.

The chain couples TRBV12-3 or TRBV12-4 to TRBJ1-1; D gene uncertain. The V end lost 6 bases, the J end lost 6 bases, and 14 bases lay between the germline ends. The CDR3 consists of 13 residues. CDR3 sequence (DNA): TGTGCCAGCAGGTATCCCGGTATTGCTGAAGCTTTCTTT. Translating gives CASRYPGIAEAFF.

The gene calls are TRBV15 and TRBJ1-3; D possibly corresponds to TRBD1 (6 bases). The V end lost 2 bases, the J end lost 2 bases, and 16 bases lay between the germline ends. The CDR3 runs 17 residues. From germline, CDR1 is LNHNV and CDR2 YYDKDF (reference sequence). Here the CDR3 reads CATSRPETGPTGNTIYF. The CDR3 DNA reads TGTGCCACCAGCAGACCTGAGACAGGACCCACTGGAAACACCATATATTTT.

This clone was observed a handful of times. The chain couples TRBV6-5 to TRBJ1-2; D unclear. CDR1 is MNHEY, CDR2 SVGAGI, per germline. The CDR3 extends over 13 amino acids. V lost 2 bases and J lost 4, with 8 bases in between. CDR3 DNA: TGTGCCAGCAGTTACGGACTGCTCTATGGCTACACCTTC. Translation: CASSYGLLYGYTF.

The chain uses TRBV24-1 and TRBJ1-3; TRBD1 matches 9 bases. CDR1 and CDR2 (germline): KGHDR, SFDVKD. V lost 4 bases and J lost 7; bases outside the gene matches: 4. The CDR3 runs 14 residues. The CDR3, as DNA: TGTGCCACCAGTGAAACAGGGGGCTTGAACACCATATATTTT. The encoded protein is CATSETGGLNTIYF.